This T cell receptor beta chain derives from a study of blood T cell repertoires in COVID-19. Sequencing was performed with immunoSEQ multiplex PCR; in TCRdb, only in-frame clones are kept and a portion is missing. Of about 180,000 clones listed, 70% to 90% were seen once; the top ten hold less than 6.5%. This CDR3 has 13 amino acids. CDR1 is SGHTA and CDR2 is FQGNSA in the germline V gene. V gave up 2 bases and J gave up 5 bases, with 9 bases separating them. This TCR came from a woman aged 50 to 60 with COVID-19, enrolled during active disease. V is TRBV7-2 and J is TRBJ2-5; D call uncertain. What was sequenced was peripheral blood. CDR3 amino acids: CASSLSRLETQYF. CDR3 sequence (DNA): TGTGCCAGCAGCTTATCTAGGCTGGAGACCCAGTACTTC.